The 25 T cell receptor beta chains presented below share a single source sample, sequenced in a study of radiotherapy plus CTLA-4 blockade in lung cancer. Clones were sequenced by immunoSEQ multiplex PCR, and TCRdb holds only the in-frame ones, with some missing. The table shows approximately 60,000 clones, with roughly 80% occurring only once. Sample: peripheral blood, taken from a patient treated with radiotherapy plus ipilimumab. All receptors derive from a human donor with non-small cell lung cancer who had a complete response to radiotherapy plus ipilimumab.

The chain uses TRBV7-8 and TRBJ2-2; no clear D gene. With 2 bases removed from V and 3 bases from J, the gap between germline ends came to 10 bases. The CDR3 is 15 residues long. The V gene's germline CDR1 is SGHVS and CDR2 FQNEAQ. CDR3 bases: TGTGCCAGCAGCTTATCTGGGCGCTACACCGGGGAGCTGTTTTTT. This encodes CASSLSGRYTGELFF.

This chain connects TRBV10-3 to TRBJ2-3; 9 bases line up with TRBD2. V dropped 2 bases and J dropped 5; count of bases not matched to a gene: 8. The V gene's germline CDR1 is ENHRY and CDR2 SYGVKD. The CDR3 consists of 16 residues. This CDR3 reads CAISEVGGRAEDTQYF. The CDR3 bases are TGTGCCATCAGTGAGGTGGGCGGGAGGGCCGAAGATACGCAGTATTTT.

This clone was recorded a few times. The V gene is TRBV5-6, the J gene TRBJ2-2, with D perhaps matching TRBD1 (6 bases). This CDR3 region has 15 residues. CDR1 is SGHDT and CDR2 is YYEEEE in the germline V gene. V lost 4 bases and J 3 bases, leaving 13 bases between the germline ends. DNA of the CDR3: TGTGCCAGCAGCCTGCCCGGACAGTACACCGGGGAGCTGTTTTTT. It encodes CASSLPGQYTGELFF.

The sample holds a few counts of this clone. V usage is TRBV7-9 and J usage is TRBJ1-6; 8 bases map to TRBD1. This CDR3 has 16 residues. The trim removed 5 bases at V and 10 bases at J, leaving 13 bases unmatched. The V gene's germline CDR1 is SEHNR and CDR2 FQNEAQ (reference sequence). The DNA of the CDR3 is TGTGCCAGCAGCCCCAAAGGACAGGGCTACTTCTCACCCCTCCACTTT. This encodes CASSPKGQGYFSPLHF.

The rearrangement uses TRBV7-2 and TRBJ2-1; the D gene is possibly TRBD2 (6 bases). The length of the CDR3 is 15 residues. Germline-derived CDR1 and CDR2 are SGHTA and FQGNSA. V lost 4 bases and J lost 4, with 14 bases in between. The DNA of the CDR3 is TGTGCCAGCAGCTCCCTCGGCGGGGCTTACAATGAGCAGTTCTTC. It yields the protein CASSSLGGAYNEQFF.

This clone appeared a single time. The rearrangement joins TRBV6-1 to TRBJ1-4; TRBD1 matches at 8 bases. With 3 bases clipped from V and 12 bases from J, the junction kept 3 bases outside the gene matches. Germline values: CDR1 MNHNS, CDR2 SASEGT. CDR3 size: 12 residues. CDR3 bases: TGTGCCAGCAGTGAGCAGGGGGCCGAACTGTTTTTT. It is translated as CASSEQGAELFF.

The chain has TRBV11-3 and TRBJ2-1; 9 nucleotides agree with TRBD2. This CDR3 is built from 15 residues. Germline V gene data show CDR1 as SGHNT and CDR2 as YENEEA. With V trimmed by 5 bases and J by 5 bases, 7 bases remained unmatched. This CDR3 reads CASSPWAGGDNEQFF. The CDR3 nucleotides read TGTGCCAGCAGCCCCTGGGCGGGGGGGGACAATGAGCAGTTCTTC.

The chain has TRBV6-6 and TRBJ2-7; D is undetermined. CDR3 size: 16 residues. Germline lookup yields CDR1 MNHNY and CDR2 SVGAGI (reference sequence). CDR3 sequence: CASSRVGNLETLEQHV. For the CDR3, the DNA is TGTGCCAGCAGTCGGGTCGGTAACCTGGAAACCCTCGAGCAGCACGTC.

The gene calls are TRBV20-1 and TRBJ1-2; D possibly corresponds to TRBD1 (5 bases). CDR3 length equals 11 residues. V was cut by 4 bases and J by 4 bases, with 7 bases left in between. Germline CDR1 and CDR2: DFQATT and SNEGSKA (reference sequence). CDR3 sequence (DNA): TGCAGTGCTATAAGGGGCTATGGCTACACCTTC. The encoded protein is CSAIRGYGYTF.

The chain has TRBV7-2 and TRBJ2-2; 12 positions agree with TRBD2. The CDR3 is made up of 17 amino acids. Trimming cost V 4 bases and J 3 bases; bases outside gene matches: 6. CDR1 is SGHTA and CDR2 is FQGNSA in the germline V gene. The CDR3 coding sequence is TGTGCCAGCAGCTCCGGACTAGCGGGGTTGTACACCGGGGAGCTGTTTTTT. Its protein product is CASSSGLAGLYTGELFF.

The V and J genes are TRBV10-1 and TRBJ2-7; D is perhaps TRBD2 (7 bases). CDR3 length: 15 amino acids. Trimming took off 3 bases at V and 5 bases at J, with 17 bases between the two ends. Germline V CDR1 and CDR2: WNHNN, SYGVQD (reference sequence). The CDR3 is CASSDGGGARNEQYF. The CDR3 region has the DNA TGCGCCAGCAGTGACGGAGGGGGGGCCAGGAACGAGCAGTACTTC.

The V gene is TRBV6-6, the J gene TRBJ2-2; D uncertain. Germline assignment: CDR1 MNHNY and CDR2 SVGAGI (reference sequence). The CDR3 length is 15 residues. V shed 7 bases and J shed 4 bases, with 16 bases lying between them. The CDR3 bases are TGTGCCAGCATTCCCTCTTACCGGAGCACCGGGGAGCTGTTTTTT. Translated: CASIPSYRSTGELFF.

V gene TRBV18 combines with J gene TRBJ1-1, with 8 nucleotides matching TRBD1. There are 15 residues in the CDR3. The junction had 2 bases not matched to a gene; V was cut back by 1 base and J by 1 base. Germline assignment: CDR1 KGHSH and CDR2 LQKENI. The CDR3: CASSPQGQANTEAFF. The CDR3 DNA is TGTGCCAGCTCACCACAGGGACAGGCGAACACTGAAGCTTTCTTT.

This chain links TRBV19 with TRBJ1-2; 8 bases are shared with TRBD1. This CDR3 contains 12 residues. The trim removed 10 bases at V and 7 bases at J, leaving 8 bases unmatched. Germline CDR1 is LNHDA and CDR2 is SQIVND (reference sequence). For the CDR3, the DNA is TGTGCCACCAACCAGGGGGCGGGTGGCTACACCTTC. This translates into CATNQGAGGYTF. Looking up the rest from reference TRBV19 and TRBJ1-2 gives the full variable domain: DGGITQSPKYLFRKEGQNVTLSCEQNLNHDAMYWYRQDPGQGLRLIYYSQIVNDFQKGDIAEGYSVSREKKESFPLTVTSAQKNPTAFYLCATNQGAGGYTFGSGTRLTVV.

The chain couples TRBV6-4 to TRBJ1-1; D may be TRBD1 (6 bases). The V end was cut by 4 bases, the J end by 4 bases, with 10 bases between. The CDR3 spans 13 residues. CDR1 MRHNA and CDR2 SNTAGT come from the germline V gene. The CDR3 is CASSVRGGTEAFF. CDR3 DNA sequence: TGTGCCAGCAGTGTAAGGGGGGGCACTGAAGCTTTCTTT.

This chain uses TRBV19 with TRBJ2-7, with TRBD1 identical over 9 bases. This CDR3 comprises 13 residues. Trimming cost V 9 bases and J 2 bases; bases outside gene matches: 5. The V gene's germline CDR1 is LNHDA and CDR2 SQIVND (reference sequence). The CDR3 nucleotides read TGTGCCAGCCGGGACAGGGTAACCTACGAGCAGTACTTC. Amino acids: CASRDRVTYEQYF.

The chain uses TRBV28 and TRBJ1-1; TRBD1 matches at 7 bases. From germline, CDR1 is MDHEN and CDR2 SYDVKM. This CDR3 spans 15 amino acids. Trimming removed 3 bases from V and 5 bases from J; junction bases left unmatched: 9. The CDR3 nucleotides read TGTGCCAGCAGTTTCGCGACAGGGAAGCGGACTGAAGCTTTCTTT. Protein: CASSFATGKRTEAFF. The full variable domain, in which reference TRBV28 and TRBJ1-1 provide the parts outside the CDR3, is DVKVTQSSRYLVKRTGEKVFLECVQDMDHENMFWYRQDPGLGLRLIYFSYDVKMKEKGDIPEGYSVSREKKERFSLILESASTNQTSMYLCASSFATGKRTEAFFGQGTRLTVV.

J is TRBJ2-1 and V is TRBV7-2; D unresolved. This CDR3 contains 13 residues. V was trimmed by 5 bases and J by 5 bases, leaving 10 bases between them. In germline, CDR1 is SGHTA, CDR2 FQGNSA. The CDR3 nucleotides read TGTGCCAGCAGCCCCCGGGCTGACAATGAGCAGTTCTTC. This sequence encodes CASSPRADNEQFF.

The rearrangement links TRBV15 to TRBJ1-5; 9 bases map to TRBD1. Unmatched junction bases numbered 12, after V lost 0 bases and J lost 6 bases. This CDR3 comprises 18 residues. Germline V gives CDR1 LNHNV, CDR2 YYDKDF (reference sequence). The CDR3 protein is CATSRDKRGTGIFQPQHF. In DNA, the CDR3 is TGTGCCACCAGCAGAGACAAGAGGGGGACAGGGATTTTTCAGCCCCAGCATTTT.

This clone turned up a few times. The V gene is TRBV7-9, the J gene TRBJ1-2; unclear D gene. V dropped 5 bases and J dropped 8 bases, with 18 bases sitting between them. CDR1 SEHNR and CDR2 FQNEAQ come from the germline V gene (reference sequence). This CDR3 has 14 residues. The DNA of the CDR3 is TGTGCCAGCAGCCCCTACGCCTTAAGGGAAGGCTACACCTTC. Its translation is CASSPYALREGYTF.

This chain joins TRBV4-1 and TRBJ2-1; TRBD1 agrees at 10 bases. Germline-derived CDR1 and CDR2 are MGHRA and YSYEKL. CDR3 length equals 15 residues. Unmatched junction bases numbered 7, after V lost 4 bases and J lost 7 bases. DNA for the CDR3: TGCGCCAGCAGCCTCCGGGACAGGGGTTGGAATGAGCAGTTCTTC. Its protein is CASSLRDRGWNEQFF.

The rearrangement links TRBV30 to TRBJ1-3, with D hard to call. Germline V lookup: CDR1 GTSNPN, CDR2 SVGIG (reference sequence). CDR3 length: 12 residues. Trimming took off 5 bases at V and 0 bases at J, with 5 bases between the two ends. The CDR3 DNA reads TGTGCCTGGTGGCACTCTGGAAACACCATATATTTT. Residues: CAWWHSGNTIYF.

The sample holds a few counts of this clone. The rearrangement joins TRBV9 to TRBJ1-4; no clear D. CDR1 and CDR2 from the germline V gene are SGDLS and YYNGEE. V was shortened by 3 bases and J by 4 bases, with 16 bases between the two germline ends. This CDR3 region has 16 residues. The CDR3 sequence is CASSAWTGDYNEKLFF. CDR3 nucleotide sequence: TGTGCCAGCAGCGCATGGACCGGCGACTATAATGAAAAACTGTTTTTT.

The chain has TRBV5-1 and TRBJ1-4; D may be TRBD1 (5 bases). Germline assignment: CDR1 SGHRS and CDR2 YFSETQ. The CDR3 runs 15 residues. Trimming removed 0 bases from V and 6 bases from J, with 12 bases in between. The CDR3 here is CASSLAAGRDEKLFF. The CDR3, as DNA: TGCGCCAGCAGCTTGGCGGCAGGGCGGGATGAAAAACTGTTTTTT.

This rearrangement joins TRBV2 to TRBJ2-4, with a weak D call TRBD2 (6 bases). Trimming removed 2 bases at V and 15 bases at J, with 17 bases between. The CDR3 contains 13 residues. Germline CDR1 SNHLY, CDR2 FYNNEI. CDR3 protein: CASSESRLGRWYF. For the CDR3, the DNA is TGTGCCAGCAGTGAATCGCGACTAGGCAGATGGTACTTC.